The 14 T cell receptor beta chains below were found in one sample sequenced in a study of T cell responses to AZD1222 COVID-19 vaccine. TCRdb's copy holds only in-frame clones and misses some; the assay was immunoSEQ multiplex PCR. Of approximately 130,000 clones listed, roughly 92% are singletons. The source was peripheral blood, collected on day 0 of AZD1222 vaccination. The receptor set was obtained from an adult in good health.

CDR3 region: CASTSGQVVDEQYF. CDR3 nucleotides: TGTGCCAGCACCTCGGGACAGGTGGTAGACGAGCAGTACTTC. V and J are TRBV27 and TRBJ2-7; TRBD1 matches at 8 bases. V shed 7 bases, J shed 5 bases, and the junction held 10 bases outside the gene matches. This CDR3 spans 14 amino acids. Per the germline V gene, CDR1 is MNHEY and CDR2 is SMNVEV (reference sequence).

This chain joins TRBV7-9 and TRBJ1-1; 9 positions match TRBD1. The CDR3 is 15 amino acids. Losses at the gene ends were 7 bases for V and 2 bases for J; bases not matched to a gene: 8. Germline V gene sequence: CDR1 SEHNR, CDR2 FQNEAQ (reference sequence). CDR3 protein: CASTMKDRGNTEAFF. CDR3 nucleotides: TGTGCCAGCACCATGAAGGACAGGGGCAACACTGAAGCTTTCTTT.

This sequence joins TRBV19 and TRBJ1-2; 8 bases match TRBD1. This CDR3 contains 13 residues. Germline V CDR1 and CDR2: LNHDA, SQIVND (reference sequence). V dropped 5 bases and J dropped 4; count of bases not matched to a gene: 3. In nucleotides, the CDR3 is TGTGCCAGTAGTGCCACAGGGGGCTATGGCTACACCTTC. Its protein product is CASSATGGYGYTF. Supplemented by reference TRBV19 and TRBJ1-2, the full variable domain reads DGGITQSPKYLFRKEGQNVTLSCEQNLNHDAMYWYRQDPGQGLRLIYYSQIVNDFQKGDIAEGYSVSREKKESFPLTVTSAQKNPTAFYLCASSATGGYGYTFGSGTRLTVV.

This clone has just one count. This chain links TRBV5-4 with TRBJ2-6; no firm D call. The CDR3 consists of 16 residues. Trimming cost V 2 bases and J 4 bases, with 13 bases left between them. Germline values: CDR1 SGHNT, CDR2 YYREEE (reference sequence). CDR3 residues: CASSLRSGRGANVLTF. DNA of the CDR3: TGTGCCAGCAGCTTACGATCGGGTAGAGGGGCCAACGTCCTGACTTTC.

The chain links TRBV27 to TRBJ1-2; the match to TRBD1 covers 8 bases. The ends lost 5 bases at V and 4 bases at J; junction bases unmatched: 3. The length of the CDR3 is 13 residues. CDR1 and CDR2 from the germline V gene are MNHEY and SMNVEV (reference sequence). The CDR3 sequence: CASSLDRGYGYTF. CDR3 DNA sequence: TGTGCCAGCAGTCTAGACAGGGGCTATGGCTACACCTTC.

CDR3 bases: TGTGCCAGCACGAGTTATAGCTCCTACGAGCAGTACTTC. Its protein product is CASTSYSSYEQYF. V usage is TRBV6-6 and J usage is TRBJ2-7; D gene unclear. The CDR3 runs to 13 residues. CDR1 and CDR2 (germline): MNHNY, SVGAGI (reference sequence). Trimming shortened V by 7 bases and J by 0 bases, and 10 bases separated the two germline ends.

Here the CDR3 reads CASSHLTGIHTGELFF. DNA for the CDR3: TGTGCCAGCAGCCACCTGACAGGGATTCACACCGGGGAGCTGTTTTTT. The rearrangement uses TRBV14 and TRBJ2-2, with TRBD1 matching over 7 bases. From germline, CDR1 is SGHDN and CDR2 FVKESK. V gave up 3 bases and J gave up 3 bases; unmatched junction bases: 7. The CDR3 sequence is 16 residues long.

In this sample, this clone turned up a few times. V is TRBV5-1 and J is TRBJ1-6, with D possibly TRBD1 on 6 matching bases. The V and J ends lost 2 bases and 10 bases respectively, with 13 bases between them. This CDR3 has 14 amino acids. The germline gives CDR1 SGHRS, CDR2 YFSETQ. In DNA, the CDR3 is TGCGCCAGCAGCTTACAGGGTATGGGATCACCCCTCCACTTT. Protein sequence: CASSLQGMGSPLHF.

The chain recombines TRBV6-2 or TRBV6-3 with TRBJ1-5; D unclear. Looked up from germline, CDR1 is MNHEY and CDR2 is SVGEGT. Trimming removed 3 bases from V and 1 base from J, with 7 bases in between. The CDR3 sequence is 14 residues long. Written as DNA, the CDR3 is TGTGCCAGCAGTTATGGTGAGAGCAATCAGCCCCAGCATTTT. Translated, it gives CASSYGESNQPQHF.

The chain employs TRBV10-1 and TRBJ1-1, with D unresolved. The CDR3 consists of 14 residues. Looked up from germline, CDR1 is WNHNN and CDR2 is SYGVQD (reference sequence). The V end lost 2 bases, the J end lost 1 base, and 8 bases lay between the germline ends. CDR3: CASSEGSTNTEAFF. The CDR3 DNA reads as TGCGCCAGCAGTGAGGGATCCACGAACACTGAAGCTTTCTTT.

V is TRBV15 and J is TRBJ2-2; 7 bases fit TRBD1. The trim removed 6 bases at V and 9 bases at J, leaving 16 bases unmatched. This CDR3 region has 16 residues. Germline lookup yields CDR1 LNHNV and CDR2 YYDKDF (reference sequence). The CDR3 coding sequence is TGTGCCACCAGGAACACATGGGACAGCAGCCCCTGGGAGCTGTTTTTT. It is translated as CATRNTWDSSPWELFF.

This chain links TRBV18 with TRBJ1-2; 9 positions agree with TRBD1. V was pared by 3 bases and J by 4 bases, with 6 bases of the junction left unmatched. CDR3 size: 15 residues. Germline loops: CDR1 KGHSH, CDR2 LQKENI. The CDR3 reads CASSPGQGVSYGYTF. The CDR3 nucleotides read TGTGCCAGCTCACCGGGACAGGGTGTGAGCTATGGCTACACCTTC.

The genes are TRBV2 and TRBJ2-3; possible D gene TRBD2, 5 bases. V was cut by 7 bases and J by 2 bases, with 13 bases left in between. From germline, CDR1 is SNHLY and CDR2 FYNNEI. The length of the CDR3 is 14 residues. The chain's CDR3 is CASNRRGNTDTQYF. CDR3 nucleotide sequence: TGTGCCAGCAACCGAAGAGGGAACACAGATACGCAGTATTTT.

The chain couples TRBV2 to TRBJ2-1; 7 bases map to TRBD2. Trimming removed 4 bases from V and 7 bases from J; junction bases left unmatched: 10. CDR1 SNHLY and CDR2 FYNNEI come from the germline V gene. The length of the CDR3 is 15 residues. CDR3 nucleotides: TGTGCCAGCAGTGTCTTTCACGGGGGAGGGAATGAGCAGTTCTTC. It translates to CASSVFHGGGNEQFF.